Below are 10 T cell receptor beta chains sequenced from a single sample in a study of blood T cell repertoires in COVID-19. The table came from immunoSEQ multiplex PCR; TCRdb's copy has only in-frame clones and leaves some out. Here the sample spans approximately 150,000 clones, approximately 89% being singletons. The source material was peripheral blood. These receptors were collected from a man between 60 and 70 years old with active or convalescent COVID-19.

The chain recombines TRBV6-5 with TRBJ1-5; 8 bases fit TRBD1. J was trimmed by 4 bases and V by 6 bases; bases with no gene match: 8. In germline, CDR1 is MNHEY, CDR2 SVGAGI. The CDR3 consists of 15 residues. CDR3 sequence: CASREDRAANQPQHF. CDR3 bases: TGTGCCAGCAGAGAGGACAGGGCTGCAAATCAGCCCCAGCATTTT.

V and J are TRBV4-1 and TRBJ1-1; 9 bases line up with TRBD1. The V segment lost 1 base and the J segment 2 bases; nucleotides outside the gene matches: 11. Germline V lookup: CDR1 MGHRA, CDR2 YSYEKL. The CDR3 consists of 18 residues. The CDR3 coding sequence is TGCGCCAGCAGCCAAGTTCGAGGGACAGGGACCTTCAACACTGAAGCTTTCTTT. Translated: CASSQVRGTGTFNTEAFF.

The CDR3 is CASSLMGGQLSNQPQHF. As DNA, the CDR3 is TGTGCCAGCAGTTTAATGGGGGGACAGCTTAGCAATCAGCCCCAGCATTTT. The chain carries TRBV28 and TRBJ1-5; 7 bases match TRBD1. Germline CDR1 MDHEN, CDR2 SYDVKM. This CDR3 is 17 amino acids long. With V trimmed by 2 bases and J by 0 bases, 7 bases remained unmatched. The full variable domain, completed using reference TRBV28 and TRBJ1-5, is DVKVTQSSRYLVKRTGEKVFLECVQDMDHENMFWYRQDPGLGLRLIYFSYDVKMKEKGDIPEGYSVSREKKERFSLILESASTNQTSMYLCASSLMGGQLSNQPQHFGDGTRLSIL.

The table lists this clone with a count of one. V usage is TRBV6-5 and J usage is TRBJ1-4, with D uncertain. CDR1 and CDR2 (germline): MNHEY, SVGAGI. The CDR3 contains 15 residues. With 0 bases removed from V and 1 base from J, the gap between germline ends came to 6 bases. The chain's CDR3 is CASSYSLRTNEKLFF. CDR3 DNA sequence: TGTGCCAGCAGTTACTCGCTGAGAACTAATGAAAAACTGTTTTTT.

The count of this clone is one. The rearrangement joins TRBV19 to TRBJ2-2; D might be TRBD1 (6 bases). The V gene's germline CDR1 is LNHDA and CDR2 SQIVND (reference sequence). The CDR3 is 14 residues long. V gave up 7 bases and J gave up 7 bases, with 16 bases separating them. The CDR3 loop reads CASTQGSWVGELFF. In nucleotides, the CDR3 is TGTGCCAGTACTCAGGGGAGCTGGGTCGGGGAGCTGTTTTTT.

This chain links TRBV10-3 with TRBJ2-2, with TRBD2 matching over 9 bases. The CDR3 is made up of 19 amino acids. Germline assignment: CDR1 ENHRY and CDR2 SYGVKD. The V gene end was trimmed by 2 bases and the J gene end by 2 bases; junction bases not matched to a gene: 12. The CDR3 reads CAISEHADRTSENTGELFF. The CDR3 DNA reads TGTGCCATCAGTGAGCACGCAGATAGGACTAGCGAAAACACCGGGGAGCTGTTTTTT.

The chain combines TRBV28 with TRBJ1-1, with a possible D match to TRBD1 (5 bases). The CDR3 totals 14 residues. Germline assignment: CDR1 MDHEN and CDR2 SYDVKM. V lost 6 bases to trimming and J lost 1 base, with 12 bases between them. CDR3 in DNA: TGTGCCAGCAGCCGGGGGGGGACGAACACTGAAGCTTTCTTT. Translated, it gives CASSRGGTNTEAFF. Complete variable domain (other parts from reference TRBV28 and TRBJ1-1): DVKVTQSSRYLVKRTGEKVFLECVQDMDHENMFWYRQDPGLGLRLIYFSYDVKMKEKGDIPEGYSVSREKKERFSLILESASTNQTSMYLCASSRGGTNTEAFFGQGTRLTVV.

V gene TRBV28 combines with J gene TRBJ1-1; D is uncertain. The CDR3 runs 11 residues. In germline, CDR1 is MDHEN, CDR2 SYDVKM. V dropped 4 bases and J dropped 11 bases, with 11 bases sitting between them. The CDR3 is CASSWAREAFF. The DNA of the CDR3 is TGTGCCAGCAGTTGGGCACGAGAGGCTTTCTTT. Full variable domain (remainder filled in from reference TRBV28 and TRBJ1-1): DVKVTQSSRYLVKRTGEKVFLECVQDMDHENMFWYRQDPGLGLRLIYFSYDVKMKEKGDIPEGYSVSREKKERFSLILESASTNQTSMYLCASSWAREAFFGQGTRLTVV.

This chain uses TRBV6-4 with TRBJ2-1, with unresolved D. V was shortened by 3 bases and J by 8 bases, with 11 bases between the two germline ends. This CDR3 is built from 13 residues. CDR1 and CDR2 from the germline V gene are MRHNA and SNTAGT. DNA of the CDR3: TGTGCCAGCAGTGAGGTGGAGCGTGATGAGCAGTTCTTC. Protein: CASSEVERDEQFF.

The chain employs TRBV5-4 and TRBJ2-1, with TRBD2 identical over 9 bases. This CDR3 is 17 amino acids long. V trimming: 2 bases; J trimming: 0 bases; junction bases outside the gene matches: 6. Looked up from germline, CDR1 is SGHNT and CDR2 is YYREEE (reference sequence). Written as DNA, the CDR3 is TGTGCCAGCAGCTTTAAGGGACTAGCTAGCTCCTACAATGAGCAGTTCTTC. Translating it yields CASSFKGLASSYNEQFF.